This record concerns one T cell receptor (beta chain) sequence. Its antigen remains unidentified. This CDR3 spans 19 amino acids. CDR1 and CDR2 from the germline V gene are MGHRA and YSYEKL. The J segment lost 4 bases and the V segment lost 5 bases, leaving 15 bases of the junction unmatched. The data derive from a study of shared clonotypes between healthy human individuals. The study, taken as a whole, reports: Tissues were not sampled, only blood, and their repertoires likely differ. Clonotype sharing among donors was expected to depend on sequencing depth.

Assay: immunoSEQ multiplex PCR; the TCRdb copy retains only in-frame clones and omits some. This repertoire shows 2 million to 2.5 million clones, approximately 93% found once; its top ten account for approximately 0.35%. The receptor comes from a man aged 18 to 30 in good health. Some clones in this sample may be carry-over from other donors' samples. The J gene is TRBJ2-1, the V gene TRBV4-1, with TRBD2 matching 12 bases. Sequenced sample: naive CD4+ T cells from PBMCs. Subset given: CD45RA+ positively selected. In DNA form, the CDR3 reads TGCGCCAGCAGCGCTAGACTAGCGGGAGCGGGGAACTCATACAATGAGCAGTTCTTC. Translated, it gives CASSARLAGAGNSYNEQFF.